This TCR beta chain was recovered during a study of cytomegalovirus exposure and HLA in healthy donors. Turning to the study itself: In terms of ancestry, the Caucasian-associated cluster contained 80% to 90% of the 398 genotyped donors. Study observations and caveats: Productive rates of about 87% or about 30% were seen for most TCR beta V segments in an earlier analysis. The study labeled 164 TCR beta chains cytomegalovirus-associated.

Primers included in the PCR were 60 Vbeta and 13 Jbeta primers. Clones were sequenced by immunoSEQ multiplex PCR, and TCRdb holds only the in-frame ones, with some missing. Of about 160,000 clones in the sample, around 80% were seen once. Germline CDR1 is SGHRS and CDR2 is YFSETQ. V was shortened by 0 bases and J by 3 bases, with 12 bases between the two germline ends. The length of the CDR3 is 15 residues. A remark on this clone: Its matching antigen is unknown.

The clonotype was recovered from a man over 45 in good health and CMV-seropositive. The sequenced material came from PBMCs. The chain joins TRBV5-1 to TRBJ1-1; D unresolved. The CDR3 loop is CASSLAVAQYTEAFF. Here the CDR3 DNA reads TGCGCCAGCAGCTTGGCCGTGGCACAATACACTGAAGCTTTCTTT.